This TCR beta chain is drawn from a study of regulatory T cells in long-lasting Graves disease. General observations from the study: Clonotypes that were public and shared totalled a few thousand in persistent patients versus 900 to 1,000 in new patients.

There are 13 residues in the CDR3. With 4 bases clipped from V and 4 bases from J, the junction kept 3 bases outside the gene matches. The germline CDR1 and CDR2 sequences are SQVTM and ANQGSEA. Time point given: persistent/refractory GD, antithyroid drugs over 5 years with positive TRAb. TCR sequences were obtained from RNA taken from PBMCs. A peripheral blood sample, roughly 9 milliliters in volume, was drawn into EDTA tubes. Sequencing libraries for TCR beta were prepared with iRepertoire HTBI primers and Arm-PCR of CDR3 regions. TCRdb fed the multiplex PCR reads into MiXCR, producing one record per CDR3 protein. Seen here are over 650,000 distinct CDR3 sequences, roughly 30% observed once, and the top ten hold around 42%. Concerning this clonotype: What it binds is not known.

The V gene is TRBV29-1, the J gene TRBJ1-1, with 10 nucleotides matching TRBD1. The material sequenced was peripheral blood mononuclear cells (PBMCs), taken when the disease was refractory, from a patient treated with antithyroid drugs. This TCR was sampled from a female donor with Graves disease. CDR3 DNA: TGCAGCGTTGGGGACAGGGGTATCACTGAAGCTTTCTTT. Its translation is CSVGDRGITEAFF.